This T cell receptor beta chain comes out of a study of blood T cell repertoires in COVID-19. Method: immunoSEQ multiplex PCR; TCRdb's copy keeps in-frame clones and lacks some. The sample shows a few hundred thousand clones, roughly 90% of them seen only once. Germline CDR1 reads SGDLS; CDR2 reads YYNGEE. Trimming shortened V by 3 bases and J by 0 bases, and 15 bases separated the two germline ends. The CDR3 has 16 residues. The V call is TRBV9, the J call TRBJ1-2; D is perhaps TRBD1 (6 bases). Material: peripheral blood. This receptor was obtained from a young man who had recovered from COVID-19. The CDR3 sequence is CASSASPDSANYGYTF. DNA for the CDR3: TGTGCCAGCAGCGCGTCACCGGACAGCGCTAACTATGGCTACACCTTC.